This T cell receptor (beta chain) came from a study of shared clonotypes between healthy human individuals. The wider study: Donor composition was a couple of women and a few men, aged 18 to 49.

Investigators spread the genomic DNA of each subset evenly over several immunoSEQ plates. The data were produced by immunoSEQ multiplex PCR, yet TCRdb's version contains in-frame clones alone and is incomplete. The table lists some 2,400,000 clones, around 95% of them singletons. Study results and limitations: Some clonotypes were shared by all four sorted-subset donors, while others were not shared. The non-shared ones had lower generation probabilities than the shared ones. A handful of donors had around 5% of their naive CD4 clonotypes in common.

Deletions cut 1 base from V and 6 bases from J, with 16 bases between. This CDR3 region has 15 residues. Germline V CDR1 and CDR2: SGHRS, YFSETQ. This clone appeared once. Antigen specificity is unknown. The TCR originated in a man aged 18-30 years in good health. Material: naive CD4+ T cells sorted from blood. Stated subset: CD45RA+ positively selected. V usage is TRBV5-1 and J usage is TRBJ2-5; D is perhaps TRBD1 or TRBD2 (6 bases each). The CDR3 loop is CASSLTSGEEKTQYF. CDR3 in DNA: TGCGCCAGCAGCTTGACTTCAGGGGAGGAGAAGACCCAGTACTTC.